This TCR beta chain derives from a study of vaccination and CD4 T cells after COVID-19. Across the study: Collection of post-vaccine samples followed dose two by a median around 72 days, spanning a range of 14 to 241. Overlapping spike peptides served as the stimulus for the cells. These peptides came from SARS-CoV-2 and from the common cold coronaviruses HCoV-NL63, HCoV-OC43 and HCoV-229E.

Regarding treatment: approximately nine-day PBMC culture with coronavirus spike peptide pools or control peptides (ViraFEST assay). Sequencing of cultured CD4+ T cell DNA used the Oncomine TCR Beta short-read assay. TCRdb itself ran the PCR reads through MiXCR, one entry per CDR3 protein. This sample carries about 13,000 distinct CDR3 sequences, roughly 41% of them seen once, and the ten largest clones take over 7.5%. This clonotype appeared a few times. Its target is unknown. The junction shows a germline mismatch at one end, possibly a read error. Germline V CDR1 and CDR2: SGHTA, FQGNSA. The CDR3 loop spans 15 amino acids.

The sequence was obtained from a human donor who had recovered from COVID-19. The V gene is TRBV7-2, the J gene TRBJ2-5; 9 nucleotides line up with TRBD2. The sequences come from CD4+ T cells from blood, cultured in vitro, collected after SARS-CoV-2 vaccination. The CDR3 nucleotides are TGTGCCAGCAGTTTAGCGGGGGATCGAGAAGAGACCCAGTACTTC. This gives the protein CASSLAGDREETQYF.